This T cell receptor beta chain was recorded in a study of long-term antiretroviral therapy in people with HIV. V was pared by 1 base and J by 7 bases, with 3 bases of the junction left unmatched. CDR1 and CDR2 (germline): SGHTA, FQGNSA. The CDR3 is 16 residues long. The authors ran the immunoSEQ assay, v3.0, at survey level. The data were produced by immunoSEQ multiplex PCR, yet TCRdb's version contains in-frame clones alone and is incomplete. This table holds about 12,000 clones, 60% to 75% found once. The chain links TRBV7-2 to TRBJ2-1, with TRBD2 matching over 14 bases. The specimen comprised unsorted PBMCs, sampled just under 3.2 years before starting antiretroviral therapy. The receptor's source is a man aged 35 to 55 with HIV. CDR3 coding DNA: TGTGCCAGCAGCTTAGGGGGACTAGCGGGAGCGAATGAGCAGTTCTTC. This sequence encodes CASSLGGLAGANEQFF.